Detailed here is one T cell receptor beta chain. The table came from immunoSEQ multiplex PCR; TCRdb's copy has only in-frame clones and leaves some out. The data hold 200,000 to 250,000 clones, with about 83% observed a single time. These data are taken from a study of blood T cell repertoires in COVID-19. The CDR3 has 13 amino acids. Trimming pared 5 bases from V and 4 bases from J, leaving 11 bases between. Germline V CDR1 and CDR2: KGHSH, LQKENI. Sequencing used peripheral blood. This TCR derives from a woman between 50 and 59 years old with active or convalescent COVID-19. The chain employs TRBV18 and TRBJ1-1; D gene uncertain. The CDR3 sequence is CASSEGWGTEAFF. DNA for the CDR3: TGTGCCAGCTCAGAGGGATGGGGCACTGAAGCTTTCTTT.